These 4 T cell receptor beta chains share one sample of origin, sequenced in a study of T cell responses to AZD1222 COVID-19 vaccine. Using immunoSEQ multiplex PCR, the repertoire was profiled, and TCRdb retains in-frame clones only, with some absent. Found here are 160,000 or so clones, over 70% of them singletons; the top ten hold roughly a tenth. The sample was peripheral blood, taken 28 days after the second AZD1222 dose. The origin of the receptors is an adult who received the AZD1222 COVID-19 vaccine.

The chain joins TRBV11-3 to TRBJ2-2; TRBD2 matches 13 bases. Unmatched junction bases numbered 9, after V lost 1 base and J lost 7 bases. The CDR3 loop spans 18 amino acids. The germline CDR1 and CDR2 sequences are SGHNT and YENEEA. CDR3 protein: CASSLGRTSGRGSGELFF. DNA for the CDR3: TGTGCCAGCAGCTTAGGACGGACTAGCGGGAGAGGTAGCGGGGAGCTGTTTTTT. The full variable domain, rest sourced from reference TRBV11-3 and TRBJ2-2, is EAGVVQSPRYKIIEKKQPVAFWCNPISGHNTLYWYLQNLGQGPELLIRYENEEAVDDSQLPKDRFSAERLKGVDSTLKIQPAELGDSAVYLCASSLGRTSGRGSGELFFGEGSRLTVL.

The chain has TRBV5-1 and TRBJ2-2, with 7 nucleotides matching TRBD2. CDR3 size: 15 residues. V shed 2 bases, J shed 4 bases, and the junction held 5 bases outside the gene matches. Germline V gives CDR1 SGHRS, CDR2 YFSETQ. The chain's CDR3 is CASSFSGIGTGELFF. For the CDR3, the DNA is TGCGCCAGCAGCTTCAGCGGGATCGGCACCGGGGAGCTGTTTTTT.

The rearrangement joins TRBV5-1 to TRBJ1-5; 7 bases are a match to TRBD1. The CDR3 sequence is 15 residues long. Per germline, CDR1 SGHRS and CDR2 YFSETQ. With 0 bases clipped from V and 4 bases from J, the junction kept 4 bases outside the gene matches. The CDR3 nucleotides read TGCGCCAGCAGCTTGGAAGGGGGCAGGAATCAGCCCCAGCATTTT. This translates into CASSLEGGRNQPQHF. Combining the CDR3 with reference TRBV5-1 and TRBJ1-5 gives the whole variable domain KAGVTQTPRYLIKTRGQQVTLSCSPISGHRSVSWYQQTPGQGLQFLFEYFSETQRNKGNFPGRFSGRQFSNSRSEMNVSTLELGDSALYLCASSLEGGRNQPQHFGDGTRLSIL.

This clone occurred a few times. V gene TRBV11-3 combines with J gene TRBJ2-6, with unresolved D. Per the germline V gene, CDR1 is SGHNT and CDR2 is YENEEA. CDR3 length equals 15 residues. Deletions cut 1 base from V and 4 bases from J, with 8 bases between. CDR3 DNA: TGTGCCAGCAGCTTAGGCGATGCGGGGGCCAACGTCCTGACTTTC. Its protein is CASSLGDAGANVLTF.